This T cell receptor beta chain is drawn from a study of OX40 agonist ivuxolimab in advanced cancers. About the study: An agonistic human IgG2 monoclonal antibody against OX40 (CD134) was given. Patients undergoing dose escalation presented with hepatocellular carcinoma, melanoma, renal cell or head and neck cancer.

Trimming removed 4 bases from V and 0 bases from J, with 9 bases in between. The CDR3 sequence is 15 residues long. Germline CDR1 reads SNHLY; CDR2 reads FYNNEI. Comment on this clone: Its antigen remains unidentified.

Libraries were prepared by immunoSEQ multiplex PCR; TCRdb keeps only in-frame clonotypes and omits some of them. The sample lists over 80,000 clones; around 80% were seen once. Findings and caveats of the study: CD8+ T cells averaged more expanded clones than CD4+.

Sequences were derived from CD4+ or CD8+ T cells sorted from blood, sampled in a trial of the OX40 agonist ivuxolimab. This chain joins TRBV2 and TRBJ2-2, with D tentatively TRBD2 (6 bases). This receptor was identified in an adult with an advanced solid tumor such as melanoma, head and neck, liver or kidney cancer. Here the CDR3 reads CASSGSGANTGELFF. As DNA, the CDR3 is TGTGCCAGCAGTGGTAGCGGCGCGAACACCGGGGAGCTGTTTTTT.